Below, 5 T cell receptor beta chains from the same sample are listed, as sequenced in a study of technical replicates of blood from a handful of donors. The repertoire was sequenced with immunoSEQ multiplex PCR; TCRdb's copy has only in-frame clones and lacks some. This table has roughly 67,000 clones, more than 95% appearing once. Sequenced sample: T cells isolated from PBMCs. The receptors come from a human donor in good health.

The V gene is TRBV11-3, the J gene TRBJ1-1; D is unresolved. Per the germline V gene, CDR1 is SGHNT and CDR2 is YENEEA. CDR3 length equals 12 residues. V shed 2 bases and J shed 11 bases, with 12 bases lying between them. CDR3 loop: CASSLQSREAFF. The CDR3 nucleotides are TGTGCCAGCAGCTTACAGTCGAGGGAGGCTTTCTTT.

The chain recombines TRBV4-2 with TRBJ2-3, with D tentatively TRBD2 (5 bases). V lost 8 bases, J lost 1 base, and 16 bases lay in between. This CDR3 is 15 amino acids long. Germline V gene sequence: CDR1 LGHNA, CDR2 YNFKEQ. For the CDR3, the DNA is TGTGCCAGCCGCGTTGACGGACTGGGCACAGATACGCAGTATTTT. The encoded protein is CASRVDGLGTDTQYF.

The chain has TRBV2 and TRBJ2-1; no definite D call. The germline V and J ends were trimmed by 6 bases and 0 bases, with 9 bases remaining between them. The CDR3 contains 14 residues. The germline V gene has CDR1 SNHLY and CDR2 FYNNEI. The CDR3 protein is CASSPSISYNEQFF. CDR3 in DNA: TGTGCCAGCAGCCCATCAATCTCCTACAATGAGCAGTTCTTC.

The rearrangement uses TRBV10-3 and TRBJ2-4; D remains unclear. The germline CDR1 and CDR2 sequences are ENHRY and SYGVKD. The CDR3 has 15 residues. Between the trimmed V and J ends, which lost 3 bases and 2 bases, there was a span of 11 bases. CDR3 protein: CAISDLEPSKNIQYF. DNA for the CDR3: TGTGCCATCAGTGACCTCGAGCCATCCAAAAACATTCAGTACTTC.

The chain employs TRBV4-1 and TRBJ2-5; TRBD2 aligns across 8 bases. This CDR3 region has 17 residues. The V gene's germline CDR1 is MGHRA and CDR2 YSYEKL. V shed 3 bases and J 5 bases; nucleotides not matched to a gene: 14. In DNA, the CDR3 is TGCGCCAGCAGCCACCCATTCCGGACTCGCGGGGGGGAGACCCAGTACTTC. As protein: CASSHPFRTRGGETQYF.